The following is a TCR beta chain sequence with its context. These data are taken from a study of graft-versus-host responses after intestinal transplantation. Measured with immunoSEQ multiplex PCR; TCRdb has only the in-frame clones, and not every one. The profile covers over 20,000 clones, with about 39% appearing a single time and approximately 0.7% taken by the ten largest. Per the germline V gene, CDR1 is MNHNY and CDR2 is SVGAGI (reference sequence). Between the trimmed V and J ends, which lost 5 bases and 13 bases, there was a span of 15 bases. The CDR3 length is 12 residues. Sample: alloreactive CD4+ T cells from a mixed lymphocyte reaction culture, taken before intestinal transplant. Regarding subset: CFSE-low proliferating T cells sorted from approximately 6-day pre-transplant mixed lymphocyte reaction (GvH or HvG direction). The chain is built from TRBV6-6 and TRBJ2-4; a possible D gene is TRBD1 (5 bases). The source of this sequence is a human patient who received an intestinal transplant. The CDR3 DNA sequence: TGTGCCAGCAGTCCCTCCAGGGTGGTGCAGTACTTC. Protein product: CASSPSRVVQYF.